A single T cell receptor (beta chain) is shown here with its context. The antigen is unknown. Germline V gene sequence: CDR1 SQVTM, CDR2 ANQGSEA. Trimming pared 7 bases from V and 7 bases from J, leaving 20 bases between. The CDR3 is 14 amino acids. TCRdb keeps only in-frame clones here, not all; method: immunoSEQ multiplex PCR. The sample contains about 76,000 clones, around 86% of which appear only once. The sample belongs to a study of OX40 agonist ivuxolimab in advanced cancers. Study conclusions and caveats: More expanded clones were seen, on average, in CD8+ T cells than in CD4+. Doses of 0.1 to 3.0 mg/kg were accompanied by clonal expansion of CD4+ and CD8+ blood T cells by week 6. The 0.1-3.0 mg/kg partial responders had among the lowest clonal expansion.

The source material was CD4+ or CD8+ T cells sorted from blood, sampled in a trial of the OX40 agonist ivuxolimab. This sequence originates from an adult with an advanced solid tumor such as melanoma, head and neck, liver or kidney cancer. The J gene is TRBJ2-1, the V gene TRBV29-1; the D gene is possibly TRBD2 (6 bases). CDR3 DNA: TGCAGCGCTTCCCCGGGACTCGCGGGGAATGAGCAGTTCTTC. This gives the protein CSASPGLAGNEQFF.